These 21 T cell receptor beta chains were sequenced from one sample in a study of a mutant IDH1 vaccine in newly diagnosed glioma. Specified time point: week 23, last vaccination. Every vaccination contained 300 ug of the mutant IDH1 20-mer peptide and was paired with topical imiquimod. The protocol was immunoSEQ multiplex PCR, while the TCRdb copy is restricted to in-frame clones and leaves out a portion. Among roughly 28,000 clones listed, around 80% were seen once. The antigens for these receptors are not known. The input for sequencing was PBMCs, taken from a glioma patient whose treatment included an IDH1 peptide vaccine. The source of these receptors is a woman between 18 and 29 years old with glioma.

V usage is TRBV5-1 and J usage is TRBJ2-1, with no clear D. Looked up from germline, CDR1 is SGHRS and CDR2 is YFSETQ. Between the trimmed V and J ends, which lost 1 base and 7 bases, there was a span of 6 bases. This CDR3 comprises 12 residues. The CDR3 region is CASSLNWNEQFF. In DNA, the CDR3 is TGCGCCAGCAGCTTGAATTGGAATGAGCAGTTCTTC.

The chain couples TRBV7-9 to TRBJ1-1; D is ambiguous. CDR1 and CDR2 from the germline V gene are SEHNR and FQNEAQ (reference sequence). Trimming took 3 bases from V and 8 from J, leaving 10 bases between them. The CDR3 is 12 amino acids. DNA for the CDR3: TGTGCCAGCAGCTTGGAACAGCACGAAGCTTTCTTT. This translates into CASSLEQHEAFF.

The J gene is TRBJ1-1, the V gene TRBV29-1; TRBD1 might be the D (5 bases). CDR1 is SQVTM and CDR2 is ANQGSEA in the germline V gene. The CDR3 sequence is 13 residues long. V was trimmed by 7 bases and J by 5 bases, leaving 17 bases between them. CDR3 sequence: CSAKIVYRTEAFF. For the CDR3, the DNA is TGCAGCGCCAAAATTGTGTACAGGACTGAAGCTTTCTTT.

This clone was found once. This chain joins TRBV7-2 and TRBJ2-7; 7 bases are shared with TRBD2. Germline V gives CDR1 SGHTA, CDR2 FQGNSA. V trimming: 4 bases; J trimming: 4 bases; junction bases outside the gene matches: 13. This CDR3 is built from 16 residues. Here the CDR3 DNA reads TGTGCCAGCAGCTCTAACCAAGCGGGGCGGGATTACGAGCAGTACTTC. Translated, it gives CASSSNQAGRDYEQYF.

This clone was seen only a few times. The rearrangement uses TRBV6-5 and TRBJ2-1, with TRBD1 matching over 8 bases. Trimming cost V 6 bases and J 6 bases; bases outside gene matches: 10. CDR3 length: 15 amino acids. Germline values: CDR1 MNHEY, CDR2 SVGAGI. This CDR3 reads CASRTDRALSNEQFF. The CDR3 nucleotides are TGTGCCAGCAGAACGGACAGGGCGTTGAGCAATGAGCAGTTCTTC.

The chain combines TRBV6-5 with TRBJ2-1, with 8 bases lining up with TRBD2. V was clipped by 5 bases and J by 4 bases; unmatched bases: 7. The CDR3 is 15 residues long. Germline CDR1 is MNHEY and CDR2 is SVGAGI. The CDR3 DNA reads TGTGCCAGCAGTCCCGGACTAGCAACGTACAATGAGCAGTTCTTC. It encodes CASSPGLATYNEQFF.

V and J are TRBV2 and TRBJ2-5; the match to TRBD1 covers 7 bases. Germline-derived CDR1 and CDR2 are SNHLY and FYNNEI. This CDR3 is 15 amino acids long. The trim removed 6 bases at V and 0 bases at J, leaving 7 bases unmatched. The DNA of the CDR3 is TGTGCCAGCAGCTTCCGGGACAGATACCAAGAGACCCAGTACTTC. This translates into CASSFRDRYQETQYF. The complete variable domain, with remaining parts taken from reference TRBV2 and TRBJ2-5, reads EPEVTQTPSHQVTQMGQEVILRCVPISNHLYFYWYRQILGQKVEFLVSFYNNEISEKSEIFDDQFSVERPDGSNFTLKIRSTKLEDSAMYFCASSFRDRYQETQYFGPGTRLLVL.

The V call is TRBV6-6, the J call TRBJ1-1, with unresolved D. Germline values: CDR1 MNHNY, CDR2 SVGAGI (reference sequence). The CDR3 spans 11 residues. V lost 6 bases, J lost 2 bases, and 4 bases lay in between. The CDR3 reads CASRKNTEAFF. The CDR3 nucleotides read TGTGCCAGCAGAAAAAACACTGAAGCTTTCTTT.

This chain connects TRBV2 to TRBJ2-7, with TRBD2 identical over 10 bases. This CDR3 has 19 amino acids. Germline trimming cut 5 bases from V and 2 bases from J; bases unmatched to any gene: 18. Germline CDR1 is SNHLY and CDR2 is FYNNEI. As DNA, the CDR3 is TGTGCCAGCAGTACCCCCGGGGGACTAGCGAGTCACCTTCCCTACGAGCAGTACTTC. Translating gives CASSTPGGLASHLPYEQYF.

This clone came up a few times. J is TRBJ1-1 and V is TRBV27; 8 bases line up with TRBD1. The CDR3 spans 16 residues. V shed 5 bases and J 5 bases; nucleotides not matched to a gene: 13. CDR1 MNHEY and CDR2 SMNVEV come from the germline V gene (reference sequence). CDR3 DNA: TGTGCCAGCAGTCCACGACCGGCGGACAGGGCTACTGAAGCTTTCTTT. Protein: CASSPRPADRATEAFF.

V is TRBV5-1 and J is TRBJ2-7, with D unclear. Per the germline V gene, CDR1 is SGHRS and CDR2 is YFSETQ. The CDR3 has 13 amino acids. The V and J ends lost 1 base and 1 base respectively, with 6 bases between them. The CDR3 protein is CASSLQESYEQYF. CDR3 DNA sequence: TGCGCCAGCAGCTTGCAAGAATCCTACGAGCAGTACTTC.

The rearrangement uses TRBV5-1 and TRBJ1-2; TRBD1 aligns across 8 bases. The germline V gene encodes CDR1 SGHRS and CDR2 YFSETQ. The CDR3 has 14 residues. Trimming cost V 4 bases and J 8 bases; bases outside gene matches: 10. CDR3 bases: TGCGCCAGCAGCATACAGACAGGGGCGGGGGGCTACACCTTC. Its protein is CASSIQTGAGGYTF.

The rearrangement joins TRBV28 to TRBJ1-2; D remains unclear. The CDR3 runs to 11 residues. V dropped 7 bases and J dropped 3 bases, with 6 bases sitting between them. Germline V gene sequence: CDR1 MDHEN, CDR2 SYDVKM. CDR3 in DNA: TGTGCCAGCATGAAGGACTATGGCTACACCTTC. It translates to CASMKDYGYTF.

The chain links TRBV27 to TRBJ1-1; 7 bases agree with TRBD1. The germline gives CDR1 MNHEY, CDR2 SMNVEV (reference sequence). The CDR3 totals 14 residues. Trimming at V came to 3 bases and at J to 3 bases, leaving 4 bases not matched to a gene. The CDR3 loop is CASSFKGADTEAFF. CDR3 DNA sequence: TGTGCCAGCAGTTTTAAGGGGGCAGACACTGAAGCTTTCTTT.

As regards this clone: The same CDR3 also results from other DNA sequences found in this sample. The chain employs TRBV28 and TRBJ2-1; 11 nucleotides match TRBD2. V shed 6 bases, J shed 4 bases, and the junction held 5 bases outside the gene matches. The CDR3 covers 15 residues. The V gene's germline CDR1 is MDHEN and CDR2 SYDVKM. In DNA form, the CDR3 reads TGTGCCAGCAGGGAGACTAGCGGGGAATACAATGAGCAGTTCTTC. Protein sequence: CASRETSGEYNEQFF.

The chain is built from TRBV4-1 and TRBJ2-7, with D perhaps matching TRBD2 (6 bases). V was shortened by 3 bases and J by 0 bases, with 21 bases between the two germline ends. In germline, CDR1 is MGHRA, CDR2 YSYEKL. CDR3 length: 18 residues. CDR3 sequence reads: CASSQAHNRDSRSYEQYF. CDR3 bases: TGCGCCAGCAGCCAGGCCCACAACCGGGACTCCCGCTCCTACGAGCAGTACTTC.

The sample holds one count of this clone. This chain connects TRBV4-2 to TRBJ2-7; D is uncertain. V was pared by 1 base and J by 6 bases, with 19 bases between. Germline V gene data show CDR1 as LGHNA and CDR2 as YNFKEQ. CDR3 length: 16 amino acids. The CDR3 region has the DNA TGTGCCAGCAGCCAAGCCCACCCGTACCCCACACCCGAGCAGTACTTC. It specifies CASSQAHPYPTPEQYF.

The V gene is TRBV19, the J gene TRBJ1-4; D not certain. V was clipped by 5 bases and J by 0 bases, with 13 bases between them. Germline loops: CDR1 LNHDA, CDR2 SQIVND (reference sequence). The length of the CDR3 is 16 residues. The CDR3 region is CASSSQPLATNEKLFF. The CDR3 nucleotides are TGTGCCAGTAGTTCACAGCCACTTGCAACTAATGAAAAACTGTTTTTT.

This clone was observed a few times. V usage is TRBV5-1 and J usage is TRBJ2-5; 8 nucleotides align to TRBD2. The J segment lost 3 bases and the V segment lost 2 bases, leaving 9 bases of the junction unmatched. The CDR3 is 16 residues long. Per the germline V gene, CDR1 is SGHRS and CDR2 is YFSETQ. CDR3 nucleotides: TGCGCCAGCAGCTTTCAAAGCGGGGGTTTAGAAGAGACCCAGTACTTC. This gives the protein CASSFQSGGLEETQYF.

The chain couples TRBV21-1 to TRBJ2-7; TRBD2 is taken as the D call from the table, unchecked against the DNA. TRBV21-1 is noted as a pseudogene. This CDR3 comprises 15 residues. In DNA, the CDR3 is TGTGCCAGCAGCAAAGTGAAAGGAGCTTACTACGAGCAGTACTTC. Encoded protein: CASSKVKGAYYEQYF.

The table lists this clone with a count of one. The chain links TRBV7-2 to TRBJ1-3, with 9 nucleotides matching TRBD1. Germline CDR1 SGHTA, CDR2 FQGNSA. V trimming: 4 bases; J trimming: 1 base; junction bases outside the gene matches: 5. The CDR3 is 16 residues long. The CDR3 nucleotides read TGTGCCAGCAGCTACCGCGGGACAGGGTCTGGAAACACCATATATTTT. This gives the protein CASSYRGTGSGNTIYF.